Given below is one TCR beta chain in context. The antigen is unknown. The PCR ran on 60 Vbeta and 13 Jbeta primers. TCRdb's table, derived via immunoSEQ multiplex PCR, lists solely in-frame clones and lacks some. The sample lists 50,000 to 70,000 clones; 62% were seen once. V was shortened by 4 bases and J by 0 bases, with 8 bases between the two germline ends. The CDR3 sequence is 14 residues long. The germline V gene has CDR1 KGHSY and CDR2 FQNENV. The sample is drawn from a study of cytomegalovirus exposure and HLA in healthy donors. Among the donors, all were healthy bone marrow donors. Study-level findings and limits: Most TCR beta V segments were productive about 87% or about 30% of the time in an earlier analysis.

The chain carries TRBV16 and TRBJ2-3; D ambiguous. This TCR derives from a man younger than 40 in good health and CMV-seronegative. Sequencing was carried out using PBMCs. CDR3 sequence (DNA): TGTGCCAGCAGCCGCGCCGGTAGCACAGATACGCAGTATTTT. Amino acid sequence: CASSRAGSTDTQYF. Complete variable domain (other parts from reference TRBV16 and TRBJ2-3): GEEVAQTPKHLVRGEGQKAKLYCAPIKGHSYVFWYQQVLKNEFKFLISFQNENVFDETGMPKERFSAKCLPNSPCSLEIQATKLEDSAVYFCASSRAGSTDTQYFGPGTRLTVL.